This paragraph covers one TCR beta chain sequence. Its target is unknown. This entry is derived from a study of glioma-infiltrating T cells. Findings and limits, study-wide: Very few CDR3 sequences were shared between tissue and blood. Above-expected tissue-blood divergence occurred in all gliomas, most in low-grade ones.

TCR alpha and beta CDR3 regions were amplified from RNA using iRepertoire nested multiplex PCR. One-step reverse transcription and amplification started from around 100-400 ng of tissue mRNA or PBMC total RNA. In TCRdb, the multiplex PCR reads were re-called with MiXCR into one record per CDR3 protein. The repertoire holds around 190,000 distinct CDR3 sequences, more than 25% seen once, with roughly a fifth in the top ten. V lost 4 bases, J lost 2 bases, and 8 bases lay in between. This CDR3 has 13 amino acids. Germline values: CDR1 LNHDA, CDR2 SQIVND (reference sequence). V gene TRBV19 combines with J gene TRBJ2-5, with a possible D match to TRBD2 (6 bases). The TCR sequence derives from a human donor with low-grade glioma or glioblastoma, undergoing nonglioma brain surgery, or in good health (not recorded which). The sequencing input was glioma tissue, nonneoplastic brain tissue, or PBMCs (not recorded which). The CDR3 loop is CASSTGTQETQYF. The CDR3 nucleotides are TGTGCCAGTAGTACCGGGACTCAAGAGACCCAGTACTTC.